This record looks at one T cell receptor (beta chain) sequence and its context. The antigen is unknown. The sample comes from a study of cytomegalovirus exposure and HLA in healthy donors. The PCR ran on 60 Vbeta and 13 Jbeta primers. Profiled with immunoSEQ multiplex PCR; TCRdb holds only in-frame clones, not every one. The sample shows roughly 150,000 clones, less than 9.5% of them seen only once. Study outcomes and limitations: Presence/absence results assume similar sequencing depth per donor, which may not hold. Most of the TCR beta V segments (in an earlier analysis) were productive either about 87% or about 30% of the time. Reports indicate that TCR beta sequences accurately predicted the HLA-A and HLA-B alleles of most subjects.

Those who donated were healthy bone marrow donors. The specimen was PBMCs. The clonotype comes from a male donor in good health and CMV-seronegative.

The CDR3 region has the DNA TGTGCCAGCAGCTTCGGTTCGGAGGCCTATGAGCAGTTCTTC. Translating gives CASSFGSEAYEQFF. V and J are TRBV5-4 and TRBJ2-1, with a tentative D call TRBD2 (5 bases). This CDR3 comprises 14 residues. CDR1 is SGHNT, CDR2 YYREEE, per germline (reference sequence). V lost 2 bases and J 8 bases, leaving 14 bases between the germline ends. The complete variable domain, with remaining parts taken from reference TRBV5-4 and TRBJ2-1, reads ETGVTQSPTHLIKTRGQQVTLRCSSQSGHNTVSWYQQALGQGPQFIFQYYREEENGRGNFPPRFSGLQFPNYSSELNVNALELDDSALYLCASSFGSEAYEQFFGPGTRLTVL.